Below are 10 T cell receptor beta chains sequenced from a single sample in a study of CD8 T cells in ankylosing spondylitis. TCRdb re-called the 5' RACE reads through MiXCR, storing one row per CDR3 protein. The sample includes roughly 450,000 distinct CDR3 sequences, roughly 25% of them seen just once. For these receptors, no antigen is known. Findings and limits, study-wide: Within ankylosing spondylitis blood, a TCR beta motif made up of under 10 highly homologous variants appeared to be characteristic.

Sequenced sample: blood, either unsorted or a sorted T cell fraction (not recorded which). Every receptor here comes from a male donor with ankylosing spondylitis.

The chain couples TRBV7-9 to TRBJ2-1; D gene ambiguous. The germline V gene has CDR1 SEHNR and CDR2 FQNEAQ (reference sequence). The CDR3 contains 15 residues. Trimming pared 2 bases from V and 2 bases from J, leaving 10 bases between. The CDR3 nucleotides are TGTGCCAGCAGCTTACTTTCCCAACCCTACAATGAGCAGTTCTTC. Its protein product is CASSLLSQPYNEQFF.

This clonotype was picked up a small number of times. This chain joins TRBV18 and TRBJ1-3, with D hard to call. Looked up from germline, CDR1 is KGHSH and CDR2 is LQKENI. The V and J ends lost 1 base and 0 bases respectively, with 10 bases between them. This CDR3 has 16 residues. The CDR3 reads CASSPRTMISGNTIYF. CDR3 DNA sequence: TGTGCCAGCTCACCACGGACTATGATCTCTGGAAACACCATATATTTT.

This chain joins TRBV20-1 and TRBJ1-1; D perhaps matches TRBD1 (6 bases). Germline V CDR1 and CDR2: DFQATT, SNEGSKA (reference sequence). The CDR3 length is 15 residues. Between the trimmed V and J ends, which lost 3 bases and 0 bases, there was a span of 14 bases. Here the CDR3 reads CSARVPGQLNTEAFF. The CDR3 DNA sequence: TGCAGTGCTAGGGTACCAGGACAGCTGAACACTGAAGCTTTCTTT.

The rearrangement uses TRBV12-3 or TRBV12-4 and TRBJ1-1; 8 bases are a match to TRBD1. The CDR3 contains 13 residues. V shed 7 bases, J shed 4 bases, and the junction held 5 bases outside the gene matches. This CDR3 reads CASKKTGGTEAFF. The CDR3, as DNA: TGTGCCAGCAAGAAAACAGGGGGCACTGAAGCTTTCTTT.

With regard to this clonotype: One end of the junction does not line up with germline, which may come from a read error. This sequence joins TRBV2 and TRBJ2-1; 12 bases are shared with TRBD1. The CDR3 totals 16 residues. Per germline, CDR1 SNHLY and CDR2 FYNNEI. The CDR3 DNA follows: TGTGCCAGCAGTGATTTGGGACAGGGGGCCTACGATGAGCAGTTCTTC. Encoded protein: CASSDLGQGAYDEQFF.

This clonotype was observed a handful of times. This chain joins TRBV6-1 and TRBJ2-5; tentatively, D is TRBD2 (5 bases). This CDR3 has 13 amino acids. Germline CDR1 reads MNHNS; CDR2 reads SASEGT. V lost 6 bases and J lost 1, with 9 bases in between. In DNA form, the CDR3 reads TGTGCCAGCAGACGGACTGTCCAAGAGACCCAGTACTTC. Translation: CASRRTVQETQYF.

The chain joins TRBV11-2 to TRBJ2-2, with D tentatively TRBD2 (5 bases). The germline gives CDR1 SGHAT, CDR2 FQNNGV. Between the trimmed V and J ends, which lost 5 bases and 4 bases, there was a span of 14 bases. The CDR3 totals 15 residues. The CDR3: CASSGREAVTGELFF. The CDR3 nucleotides read TGTGCCAGCAGCGGACGGGAAGCGGTCACCGGGGAGCTGTTTTTT.

This clonotype has just a few counts. The chain carries TRBV12-3 or TRBV12-4 and TRBJ2-1, with D uncertain. CDR3 length: 17 residues. Trimming took off 7 bases at V and 0 bases at J, with 19 bases between the two ends. Here the CDR3 DNA reads TGTGCCAGCACCCTTTGGGTCTCGCCGGGCTCCTACAATGAGCAGTTCTTC. Residues: CASTLWVSPGSYNEQFF.

The rearrangement links TRBV20-1 to TRBJ1-5, with D possibly being TRBD1 (6 bases). V was shortened by 4 bases and J by 0 bases, with 13 bases between the two germline ends. This CDR3 comprises 15 residues. The V gene's germline CDR1 is DFQATT and CDR2 SNEGSKA (reference sequence). CDR3 in amino acids: CSATPGVPSNQPQHF. In DNA form, the CDR3 reads TGCAGTGCTACCCCAGGGGTTCCTAGCAATCAGCCCCAGCATTTT.

The gene calls are TRBV19 and TRBJ2-7; D could derive from TRBD1 or TRBD2 (6 bases each). The germline V gene encodes CDR1 LNHDA and CDR2 SQIVND (reference sequence). The CDR3 covers 15 residues. Trimming cost V 3 bases and J 3 bases, with 15 bases left between them. CDR3 sequence (DNA): TGTGCCAGTAGTATCTCCCTAGGAGGGGGCTACGAGCAGTACTTC. Residues: CASSISLGGGYEQYF. The full variable domain, with the rest looked up from reference TRBV19 and TRBJ2-7, is DGGITQSPKYLFRKEGQNVTLSCEQNLNHDAMYWYRQDPGQGLRLIYYSQIVNDFQKGDIAEGYSVSREKKESFPLTVTSAQKNPTAFYLCASSISLGGGYEQYFGPGTRLTVT.